These 27 T cell receptor beta chains were all obtained from the same sample, sequenced in a study of cytomegalovirus exposure and HLA in healthy donors. The table came from immunoSEQ multiplex PCR; TCRdb's copy has only in-frame clones and leaves some out. Seen here are 82,000 or so clones, around 95% observed once, and the top ten hold around 0.69%. Material for sequencing was PBMCs. The receptors were gathered from a woman aged 18 to 35 in good health and CMV-seronegative.

This clone was counted only a few times. The rearrangement joins TRBV10-3 to TRBJ2-4, with a weak D call TRBD2 (5 bases). CDR3 length: 14 amino acids. Germline V gene lookup returns CDR1 ENHRY and CDR2 SYGVKD. V lost 2 bases and J 8 bases, leaving 13 bases between the germline ends. In nucleotides, the CDR3 is TGTGCCATCAGTGAGCCCAAGCTAGCAGACATTCAGTACTTC. Translation gives CAISEPKLADIQYF.

The chain recombines TRBV10-3 with TRBJ1-5; D is uncertain. Germline-derived CDR1 and CDR2 are ENHRY and SYGVKD. The CDR3 covers 13 residues. V lost 4 bases, J lost 4 bases, and 8 bases lay in between. The CDR3 protein is CAISVSQNQPQHF. The CDR3 DNA reads TGTGCCATCAGTGTGTCGCAGAATCAGCCCCAGCATTTT.

V usage is TRBV4-3 and J usage is TRBJ2-3, with 7 bases matching TRBD2. Unmatched junction bases numbered 16, after V lost 4 bases and J lost 6 bases. CDR1 is LGHNA, CDR2 YSLEER, per germline. The CDR3 consists of 17 residues. The CDR3 region has the DNA TGCGCCAGCAGCCCCCTCCAGGAGGGTCCTAGCGGCGATACGCAGTATTTT. Amino acids: CASSPLQEGPSGDTQYF.

The chain uses TRBV28 and TRBJ1-5; 10 bases are a match to TRBD1. The CDR3 extends over 13 amino acids. The V segment lost 10 bases and the J segment 8 bases; nucleotides outside the gene matches: 8. The germline gives CDR1 MDHEN, CDR2 SYDVKM. The CDR3 nucleotides read TGTGCCACCGAGACAGGGGGCGGGGAGCCCCAGCATTTT. It codes for CATETGGGEPQHF. The entire variable domain, with the rest obtained from reference TRBV28 and TRBJ1-5, is as follows: DVKVTQSSRYLVKRTGEKVFLECVQDMDHENMFWYRQDPGLGLRLIYFSYDVKMKEKGDIPEGYSVSREKKERFSLILESASTNQTSMYLCATETGGGEPQHFGDGTRLSIL.

This rearrangement joins TRBV5-8 to TRBJ2-1; D may be TRBD2 (7 bases). CDR1 and CDR2 from the germline V gene are SGHTS and YDEGEE. This CDR3 region has 14 residues. The V end lost 1 base, the J end lost 8 bases, and 13 bases lay between the germline ends. This CDR3 is CASSLRGAGDEQFF. In DNA form, the CDR3 reads TGTGCCAGCAGCTTGCGGGGGGCTGGCGATGAGCAGTTCTTC.

The sample holds one count of this clone. This chain uses TRBV4-3 with TRBJ2-5, with 8 bases identical to TRBD2. The closer fit of TRBJ2-7 to the DNA end suggests the J call may be wrong. The CDR3 consists of 16 residues. The germline gives CDR1 LGHNA, CDR2 YSLEER. The CDR3, as DNA: TGCGCCAGCAGCCAAGAATGGTCTAGCGGGTACAACGAGCAGTACTTC. It is translated as CASSQEWSSGYNEQYF.

The chain joins TRBV5-4 to TRBJ2-7; D not resolved. The germline gives CDR1 SGHNT, CDR2 YYREEE (reference sequence). V was pared by 0 bases and J by 1 base, with 5 bases between. This CDR3 has 13 residues. The CDR3 reads CASSLGQSYEQYF. For the CDR3, the DNA is TGTGCCAGCAGCTTGGGGCAGTCCTACGAGCAGTACTTC.

In the case of this clone: Different DNA sequences within this sample yield the same CDR3. The genes are TRBV6-5 and TRBJ2-7; D possibly corresponds to TRBD1 (6 bases). The CDR3 runs 14 residues. Trimming took 0 bases from V and 2 from J, leaving 8 bases between them. CDR1 and CDR2 (germline): MNHEY, SVGAGI. The CDR3 region has the DNA TGTGCCAGCAGTTACTCGCAGGGGACCTACGAGCAGTACTTC. Amino acid sequence: CASSYSQGTYEQYF.

The genes are TRBV4-3 and TRBJ2-7; TRBD2 might be the D (6 bases). The CDR3 is 17 residues long. In germline, CDR1 is LGHNA, CDR2 YSLEER. V was pared by 0 bases and J by 0 bases, with 15 bases between. Here the CDR3 reads CASSQDVGGRSSYEQYF. As DNA, the CDR3 is TGCGCCAGCAGCCAAGATGTAGGAGGGAGGTCCTCCTACGAGCAGTACTTC.

The CDR3 sequence is CASSGRDNNQPQHF. DNA of the CDR3: TGTGCCAGCTCTGGCCGGGACAACAATCAGCCCCAGCATTTT. The chain uses TRBV18 and TRBJ1-5; tentatively, D is TRBD1 (6 bases). CDR1 and CDR2 from the germline V gene are KGHSH and LQKENI. Trimming stripped 6 bases from V and 3 bases from J, with 12 bases between. The CDR3 totals 14 residues.

This chain joins TRBV19 and TRBJ1-2; 7 bases fit TRBD1. This CDR3 has 13 residues. Germline CDR1 is LNHDA and CDR2 is SQIVND (reference sequence). V dropped 5 bases and J dropped 5; count of bases not matched to a gene: 5. Here the CDR3 DNA reads TGTGCCAGTAGTGTCAGGGGGAGGTATGGCTACACCTTC. The encoded protein is CASSVRGRYGYTF.

The chain employs TRBV5-1 and TRBJ2-2; 7 nucleotides agree with TRBD1. The germline V gene encodes CDR1 SGHRS and CDR2 YFSETQ. The CDR3 runs to 15 residues. The ends lost 3 bases at V and 0 bases at J; junction bases unmatched: 2. The CDR3, as DNA: TGCGCCAGCAGCTCCGGGACAGCGAACACCGGGGAGCTGTTTTTT. It specifies CASSSGTANTGELFF. Full variable domain (missing parts from reference TRBV5-1 and TRBJ2-2): KAGVTQTPRYLIKTRGQQVTLSCSPISGHRSVSWYQQTPGQGLQFLFEYFSETQRNKGNFPGRFSGRQFSNSRSEMNVSTLELGDSALYLCASSSGTANTGELFFGEGSRLTVL.

This chain uses TRBV19 with TRBJ2-3, with D possibly matching TRBD2 (5 bases). The germline V and J ends were trimmed by 6 bases and 3 bases, with 13 bases remaining between them. Per the germline V gene, CDR1 is LNHDA and CDR2 is SQIVND (reference sequence). CDR3 length: 14 amino acids. The CDR3: CASSLARRTDTQYF. The CDR3 DNA is TGTGCCAGTAGCTTAGCGAGGAGGACAGATACGCAGTATTTT.

The rearrangement links TRBV12-1 to TRBJ2-7; the table's D call TRBD1 went unverified against the DNA. TRBV12-1 is listed as a pseudogene. The CDR3 covers 13 residues. CDR3 in amino acids: CASSTVSSYEQYF. The CDR3, as DNA: TGTGCCAGTTCGACAGTTAGCTCCTACGAGCAGTACTTC.

This chain connects TRBV28 to TRBJ2-7; 8 bases fit TRBD1. CDR3 length: 17 residues. Germline lookup yields CDR1 MDHEN and CDR2 SYDVKM. With V trimmed by 5 bases and J by 3 bases, 15 bases remained unmatched. DNA of the CDR3: TGTGCCAGCAGTCCACCAACTAGGACAGGGAGTATCTACGAGCAGTACTTC. Translated: CASSPPTRTGSIYEQYF.

V gene TRBV19 combines with J gene TRBJ2-1, with TRBD2 identical over 11 bases. This CDR3 is built from 15 residues. The V and J ends lost 7 bases and 0 bases, in that order; junction bases with no gene match: 2. Germline loops: CDR1 LNHDA, CDR2 SQIVND (reference sequence). This CDR3 is CASTTSGSSYNEQFF. Here the CDR3 DNA reads TGTGCCAGTACCACTAGCGGGAGCTCCTACAATGAGCAGTTCTTC.

This chain links TRBV6-1 with TRBJ2-5, with 11 bases that match TRBD1. Germline CDR1 MNHNS, CDR2 SASEGT. This CDR3 comprises 15 residues. The J segment lost 4 bases and the V segment lost 6 bases, leaving 7 bases of the junction unmatched. The CDR3 region has the DNA TGTGCCAGCAGCCCGGGGGACAGGGGGGGAGAGACCCAGTACTTC. Its translation is CASSPGDRGGETQYF.

This sequence joins TRBV27 and TRBJ2-7, with 7 bases matching TRBD2. The trim removed 5 bases at V and 6 bases at J, leaving 7 bases unmatched. Germline CDR1 is MNHEY and CDR2 is SMNVEV (reference sequence). This CDR3 contains 13 residues. CDR3 region: CASSLLGEGEQYF. The CDR3 bases are TGTGCCAGCAGTCTTTTGGGGGAGGGCGAGCAGTACTTC.

The rearrangement uses TRBV10-1 and TRBJ2-3; 10 bases map to TRBD2. Trimming at V came to 0 bases and at J to 5 bases, leaving 11 bases not matched to a gene. Germline lookup yields CDR1 WNHNN and CDR2 SYGVQD (reference sequence). This CDR3 has 18 residues. CDR3 coding DNA: TGCGCCAGCAGTGAGTCGATTGGTAGCGGGGGGAAGGGAGATACGCAGTATTTT. This sequence encodes CASSESIGSGGKGDTQYF.

The chain links TRBV25-1 to TRBJ2-1; possibly TRBD2 for D (5 bases). The CDR3 contains 13 residues. V was cut by 4 bases and J by 7 bases, with 11 bases left in between. Germline values: CDR1 MGHDK, CDR2 SYGVNS. The CDR3, as DNA: TGTGCCAGCAGTGGGGCGGGTAAAAATGAGCAGTTCTTC. It yields the protein CASSGAGKNEQFF.

The V and J genes are TRBV14 and TRBJ2-5; 10 positions match TRBD2. The CDR3 is 15 amino acids. CDR1 SGHDN and CDR2 FVKESK come from the germline V gene. J lost 4 bases, V lost 5 bases, and 7 bases had no gene match. The CDR3 region has the DNA TGTGCCAGCAGCGGACTAGCGGACCCCGGAGAGACCCAGTACTTC. Encoded protein: CASSGLADPGETQYF. The variable domain in full, completed from reference TRBV14 and TRBJ2-5, reads EAGVTQFPSHSVIEKGQTVTLRCDPISGHDNLYWYRRVMGKEIKFLLHFVKESKQDESGMPNNRFLAERTGGTYSTLKVQPAELEDSGVYFCASSGLADPGETQYFGPGTRLLVL.

The chain couples TRBV9 to TRBJ2-7; possibly TRBD2 for D (6 bases). CDR1 SGDLS and CDR2 YYNGEE come from the germline V gene. The CDR3 length is 15 residues. Between the trimmed V and J ends, which lost 0 bases and 3 bases, there was a span of 13 bases. CDR3 residues: CASSVAEGPDYEQYF. CDR3 DNA sequence: TGTGCCAGCAGCGTAGCGGAGGGTCCCGACTACGAGCAGTACTTC.

V and J are TRBV7-9 and TRBJ1-2, with 8 nucleotides matching TRBD1. V trimming: 3 bases; J trimming: 3 bases; junction bases outside the gene matches: 6. Germline V lookup: CDR1 SEHNR, CDR2 FQNEAQ (reference sequence). This CDR3 comprises 15 residues. Here the CDR3 reads CASSFDRGGHYGYTF. The DNA for the CDR3 is TGTGCCAGCAGCTTCGACAGGGGAGGGCACTATGGCTACACCTTC.

V gene TRBV11-2 combines with J gene TRBJ2-1; unclear D gene. V shed 1 base and J shed 7 bases, with 14 bases lying between them. The CDR3 length is 15 residues. Germline loops: CDR1 SGHAT, CDR2 FQNNGV. The CDR3 bases are TGTGCCAGCAGCTTAGCGAGCGAATTAGGTAATGAGCAGTTCTTC. It yields the protein CASSLASELGNEQFF.

This chain connects TRBV27 to TRBJ1-2; 8 nucleotides agree with TRBD1. Losses at the gene ends were 6 bases for V and 2 bases for J; bases not matched to a gene: 8. CDR3 size: 15 residues. CDR1 and CDR2 (germline): MNHEY, SMNVEV (reference sequence). CDR3 sequence: CASRVRQGPNYGYTF. The CDR3 DNA reads as TGTGCCAGCAGAGTCAGACAGGGGCCGAACTATGGCTACACCTTC.

This chain joins TRBV5-1 and TRBJ2-4; D is possibly TRBD2 (7 bases). This CDR3 has 17 amino acids. Trimming pared 4 bases from V and 3 bases from J, leaving 20 bases between. Germline V CDR1 and CDR2: SGHRS, YFSETQ. CDR3 bases: TGCGCCAGCAGCCCCGGGGGGCTGCGGCTGTTCAAAAACATTCAGTACTTC. Residues: CASSPGGLRLFKNIQYF.

V gene TRBV5-6 combines with J gene TRBJ1-1; TRBD1 agrees at 8 bases. V lost 2 bases, J lost 2 bases, and 8 bases stayed unmatched. The CDR3 runs 16 residues. Germline V lookup: CDR1 SGHDT, CDR2 YYEEEE. In DNA form, the CDR3 reads TGTGCCAGCAGCTTAGTAGGACAGGGTAGAAACACTGAAGCTTTCTTT. Its protein is CASSLVGQGRNTEAFF.